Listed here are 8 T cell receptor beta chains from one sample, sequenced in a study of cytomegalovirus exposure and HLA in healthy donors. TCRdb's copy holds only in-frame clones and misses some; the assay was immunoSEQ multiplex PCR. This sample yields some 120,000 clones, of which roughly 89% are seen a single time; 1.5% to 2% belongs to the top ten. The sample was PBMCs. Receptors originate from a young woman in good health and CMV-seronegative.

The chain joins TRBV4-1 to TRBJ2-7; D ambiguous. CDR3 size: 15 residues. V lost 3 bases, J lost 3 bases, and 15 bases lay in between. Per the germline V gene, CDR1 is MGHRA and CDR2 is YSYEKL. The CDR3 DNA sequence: TGCGCCAGCAGCCACCCCCCCGGCAGGATCTACGAGCAGTACTTC. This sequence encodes CASSHPPGRIYEQYF.

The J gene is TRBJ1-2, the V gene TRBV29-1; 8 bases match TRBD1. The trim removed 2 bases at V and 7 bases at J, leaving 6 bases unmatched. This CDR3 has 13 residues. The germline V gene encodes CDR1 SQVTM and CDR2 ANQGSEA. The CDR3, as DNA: TGCAGCGTTGAATCCGGACAGGGCGGTGGCTACACCTTC. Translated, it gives CSVESGQGGGYTF.

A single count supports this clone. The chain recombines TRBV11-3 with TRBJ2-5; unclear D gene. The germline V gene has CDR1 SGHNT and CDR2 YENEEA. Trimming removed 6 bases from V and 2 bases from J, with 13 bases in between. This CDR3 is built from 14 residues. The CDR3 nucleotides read TGTGCCAGCAGGTGGAGAGCCAGTCAAGAGACCCAGTACTTC. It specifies CASRWRASQETQYF. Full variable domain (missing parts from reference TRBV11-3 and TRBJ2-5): EAGVVQSPRYKIIEKKQPVAFWCNPISGHNTLYWYLQNLGQGPELLIRYENEEAVDDSQLPKDRFSAERLKGVDSTLKIQPAELGDSAVYLCASRWRASQETQYFGPGTRLLVL.

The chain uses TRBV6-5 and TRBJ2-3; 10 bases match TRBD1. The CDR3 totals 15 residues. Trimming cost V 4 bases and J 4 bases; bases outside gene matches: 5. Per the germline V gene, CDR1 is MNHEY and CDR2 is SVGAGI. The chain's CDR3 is CASSSGTGAPDTQYF. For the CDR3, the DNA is TGTGCCAGCAGTTCCGGGACAGGGGCCCCAGATACGCAGTATTTT.

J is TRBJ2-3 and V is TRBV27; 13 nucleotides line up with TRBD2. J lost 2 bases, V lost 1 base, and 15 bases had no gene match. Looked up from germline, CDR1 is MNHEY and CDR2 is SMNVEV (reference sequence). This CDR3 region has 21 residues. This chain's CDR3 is CASSLFRTSGRLLPHTDTQYF. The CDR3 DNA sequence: TGTGCCAGCAGTTTATTTCGGACTAGCGGGAGACTCCTACCTCACACAGATACGCAGTATTTT.

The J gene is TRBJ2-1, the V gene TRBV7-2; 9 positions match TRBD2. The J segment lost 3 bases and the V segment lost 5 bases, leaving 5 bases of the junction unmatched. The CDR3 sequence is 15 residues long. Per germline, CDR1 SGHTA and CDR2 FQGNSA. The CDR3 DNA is TGTGCCAGCAGCCAGACTAGCGGAGACTACAATGAGCAGTTCTTC. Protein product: CASSQTSGDYNEQFF.

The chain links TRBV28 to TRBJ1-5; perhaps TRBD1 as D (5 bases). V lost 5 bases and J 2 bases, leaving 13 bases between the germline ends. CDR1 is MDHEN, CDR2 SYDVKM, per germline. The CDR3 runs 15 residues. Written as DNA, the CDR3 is TGTGCCAGCAGTGCCGACAGTGACCGCAATCAGCCCCAGCATTTT. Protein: CASSADSDRNQPQHF. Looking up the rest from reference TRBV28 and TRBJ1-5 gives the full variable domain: DVKVTQSSRYLVKRTGEKVFLECVQDMDHENMFWYRQDPGLGLRLIYFSYDVKMKEKGDIPEGYSVSREKKERFSLILESASTNQTSMYLCASSADSDRNQPQHFGDGTRLSIL.

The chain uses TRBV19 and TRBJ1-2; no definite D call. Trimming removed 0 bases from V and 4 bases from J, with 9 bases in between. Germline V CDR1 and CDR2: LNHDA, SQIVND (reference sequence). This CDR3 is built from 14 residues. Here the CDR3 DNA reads TGTGCCAGTAGTATAGATTTTGAGCTCTATGGCTACACCTTC. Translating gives CASSIDFELYGYTF.